This passage covers 29 T cell receptor beta chains from one sample sequenced in a study of high-grade serous ovarian cancer treatment subgroups. Tumor samples were taken before definitive surgery or chemotherapy. Generated by immunoSEQ multiplex PCR, the TCRdb table keeps only in-frame clones and is missing some. This sample has approximately 5,700 clones, with more than 75% found just once. Sequencing was done on a sample of tumor tissue. These receptors were obtained from a human donor with high-grade serous ovarian cancer.

The sample holds a few counts of this clone. The chain couples TRBV9 to TRBJ2-5, with 8 positions matching TRBD2. Losses at the gene ends were 0 bases for V and 5 bases for J; bases not matched to a gene: 3. Germline V CDR1 and CDR2: SGDLS, YYNGEE. The CDR3 runs to 14 residues. The CDR3 reads CASSVGIAGETQYF. CDR3 sequence (DNA): TGTGCCAGCAGCGTAGGGATAGCGGGGGAGACCCAGTACTTC.

This chain links TRBV5-1 with TRBJ2-7, with D uncertain. The V end lost 5 bases, the J end lost 3 bases, and 9 bases lay between the germline ends. The germline V gene encodes CDR1 SGHRS and CDR2 YFSETQ. The CDR3 is made up of 12 amino acids. CDR3 loop: CASRLQGYEQYF. In DNA, the CDR3 is TGCGCCAGCAGACTCCAAGGCTACGAGCAGTACTTC.

The J gene is TRBJ1-5, the V gene TRBV28, with 9 bases matching TRBD1. V lost 8 bases and J lost 6; bases outside the gene matches: 2. The CDR3 length is 12 residues. Germline CDR1 reads MDHEN; CDR2 reads SYDVKM. This chain's CDR3 is CASRQGVQPQHF. The CDR3 bases are TGTGCCAGCCGACAGGGGGTTCAGCCCCAGCATTTT.

The CDR3 spells CAISVGQAANEKLFF. The CDR3, as DNA: TGTGCCATCAGTGTAGGACAGGCCGCTAATGAAAAACTGTTTTTT. J is TRBJ1-4 and V is TRBV10-3, with TRBD1 identical over 7 bases. The trim removed 4 bases at V and 3 bases at J, leaving 5 bases unmatched. The CDR3 has 15 residues. The germline gives CDR1 ENHRY, CDR2 SYGVKD.

This clone occurred a few times. This chain joins TRBV7-9 and TRBJ1-2; no firm D call. Germline values: CDR1 SEHNR, CDR2 FQNEAQ (reference sequence). The CDR3 spans 15 residues. Trimming cost V 6 bases and J 0 bases, with 14 bases left between them. The CDR3: CASRRTDGANYGYTF. DNA of the CDR3: TGTGCCAGCAGGCGAACCGACGGAGCTAACTATGGCTACACCTTC.

This clone was counted between two and nine times. CDR3 DNA sequence: TGTGCCAGCAGTCGGAGTTACCCCGGCAGGACTGAAGCTTTCTTT. Amino acids: CASSRSYPGRTEAFF. The chain links TRBV27 to TRBJ1-1; D gene uncertain. The CDR3 loop spans 15 amino acids. V shed 5 bases and J shed 5 bases, with 18 bases lying between them. The germline CDR1 and CDR2 sequences are MNHEY and SMNVEV (reference sequence).

The chain carries TRBV27 and TRBJ1-1; 11 nucleotides match TRBD1. The CDR3 length is 15 residues. The V and J ends lost 5 bases and 6 bases, in that order; junction bases with no gene match: 8. The V gene's germline CDR1 is MNHEY and CDR2 SMNVEV (reference sequence). The CDR3 loop is CASSAGQGARAEAFF. In DNA, the CDR3 is TGTGCCAGCAGTGCCGGACAGGGGGCGAGGGCTGAAGCTTTCTTT.

The chain recombines TRBV27 with TRBJ1-1; D is ambiguous. The CDR3 has 13 amino acids. The germline V gene encodes CDR1 MNHEY and CDR2 SMNVEV (reference sequence). Trimming pared 3 bases from V and 2 bases from J, leaving 7 bases between. The CDR3 DNA is TGTGCCAGCAGTTTCGAAGTAAACACTGAAGCTTTCTTT. Translation: CASSFEVNTEAFF.

DNA of the CDR3: TGCGCCAGCAGCTTGGAAGGGGTTGGGGGAAACACCATATATTTT. Encoded protein: CASSLEGVGGNTIYF. The chain has TRBV5-1 and TRBJ1-3, with D possibly TRBD1 on 5 matching bases. Trimming stripped 0 bases from V and 4 bases from J, with 11 bases between. CDR1 is SGHRS, CDR2 YFSETQ, per germline. This CDR3 comprises 15 residues.

The rearrangement joins TRBV5-1 to TRBJ1-6; 9 bases are shared with TRBD1. The CDR3 totals 21 residues. In germline, CDR1 is SGHRS, CDR2 YFSETQ. V trimming: 0 bases; J trimming: 5 bases; junction bases outside the gene matches: 18. The CDR3 region has the DNA TGCGCCAGCAGCTTGGACGGTTCCCGACTGACAGGGGGGATTGATAATTCACCCCTCCACTTT. Translated: CASSLDGSRLTGGIDNSPLHF.

This clone was seen a handful of times. V is TRBV12-5 and J is TRBJ1-5; possibly TRBD1 for D (6 bases). The CDR3 contains 14 residues. V was clipped by 7 bases and J by 4 bases, with 14 bases between them. CDR1 and CDR2 from the germline V gene are LGHNT and FRNRAP. CDR3 region: CASATGQPNQPQHF. The CDR3 nucleotides read TGTGCTAGTGCCACTGGACAGCCTAATCAGCCCCAGCATTTT.

The CDR3 bases are TGTGCCAGCAGTGAGGACAGCCTCGAGAACACTGAAGCTTTCTTT. This translates into CASSEDSLENTEAFF. This sequence joins TRBV6-1 and TRBJ1-1, with a tentative D call TRBD1 (6 bases). The CDR3 covers 15 residues. The germline V gene has CDR1 MNHNS and CDR2 SASEGT. Deletions cut 3 bases from V and 1 base from J, with 12 bases between.

This chain joins TRBV5-1 and TRBJ1-3, with D perhaps TRBD1 (6 bases). From germline, CDR1 is SGHRS and CDR2 YFSETQ. The CDR3 loop spans 14 amino acids. V was clipped by 2 bases and J by 4 bases, with 10 bases between them. In nucleotides, the CDR3 is TGCGCCAGCAGCTTCGGGACACCCGGAAACACCATATATTTT. This codes for CASSFGTPGNTIYF.

V and J are TRBV2 and TRBJ1-2; D unresolved. CDR3 length equals 14 residues. Trimming left V 1 base short and J 4 bases short, with 10 bases between. Germline V lookup: CDR1 SNHLY, CDR2 FYNNEI. CDR3 nucleotides: TGTGCCAGCAGTGAAGACAGCCCCTCCTATGGCTACACCTTC. Residues: CASSEDSPSYGYTF.

The rearrangement joins TRBV7-7 to TRBJ2-1; 9 nucleotides line up with TRBD1. The germline gives CDR1 SSHAT, CDR2 FNYEAQ (reference sequence). J gave up 6 bases and V 5 bases, and 8 bases lay outside the gene matches. The CDR3 runs to 15 residues. CDR3 sequence reads: CASSLGTGWFNEQFF. DNA of the CDR3: TGTGCCAGCAGCCTTGGGACAGGGTGGTTCAATGAGCAGTTCTTC.

This clone was detected once. V and J are TRBV6-1 and TRBJ2-7; D is possibly TRBD2 (6 bases). The V gene lost 1 base and the J gene lost 5 bases, with 15 bases spanning the gap. The CDR3 loop spans 15 amino acids. Germline lookup yields CDR1 MNHNS and CDR2 SASEGT. As DNA, the CDR3 is TGTGCCAGCAGTGAAGAGTCGGCGGGGAGGCACGAGCAGTACTTC. Protein sequence: CASSEESAGRHEQYF.

V usage is TRBV5-1 and J usage is TRBJ2-7, with 8 bases matching TRBD2. V lost 4 bases and J lost 5; bases outside the gene matches: 8. CDR1 is SGHRS and CDR2 is YFSETQ in the germline V gene. This CDR3 contains 14 residues. CDR3 sequence reads: CASSISGALDEQYF. The CDR3 nucleotides read TGCGCCAGCAGCATTAGCGGGGCTTTGGACGAGCAGTACTTC.

The chain is built from TRBV13 and TRBJ2-7, with 7 bases matching TRBD1. The CDR3 runs 14 residues. Germline values: CDR1 PRHDT, CDR2 FYEKMQ (reference sequence). The trim removed 5 bases at V and 3 bases at J, leaving 7 bases unmatched. CDR3: CASSNRGQSYEQYF. CDR3 coding DNA: TGTGCCAGCAGCAACCGGGGACAGAGCTACGAGCAGTACTTC.

This clone was recorded a few times. This chain uses TRBV7-2 with TRBJ1-1, with TRBD1 identical over 7 bases. This CDR3 is built from 18 residues. Trimming cost V 5 bases and J 1 base; bases outside gene matches: 16. CDR1 and CDR2 from the germline V gene are SGHTA and FQGNSA. The CDR3 nucleotides read TGTGCCAGCAGCCCCTCGATTAAGACAGGGAGGGGGAACACTGAAGCTTTCTTT. Amino acid sequence: CASSPSIKTGRGNTEAFF. The full variable domain, its missing parts supplied by reference TRBV7-2 and TRBJ1-1, is GAGVSQSPSNKVTEKGKDVELRCDPISGHTALYWYRQSLGQGLEFLIYFQGNSAPDKSGLPSDRFSAERTGGSVSTLTIQRTQQEDSAVYLCASSPSIKTGRGNTEAFFGQGTRLTVV.

The CDR3 reads CASSPTDRADEKLFF. CDR3 in DNA: TGCGCCAGCAGCCCGACCGACAGGGCAGACGAAAAACTGTTTTTT. V usage is TRBV5-1 and J usage is TRBJ1-4; TRBD1 matches at 7 bases. CDR3 length: 15 residues. The germline V gene has CDR1 SGHRS and CDR2 YFSETQ. With 4 bases clipped from V and 8 bases from J, the junction kept 11 bases outside the gene matches.

V and J are TRBV5-1 and TRBJ2-7; 9 positions agree with TRBD1. CDR3 length: 13 amino acids. CDR1 and CDR2 from the germline V gene are SGHRS and YFSETQ. V lost 4 bases and J lost 5; bases outside the gene matches: 4. The CDR3 nucleotides read TGCGCCAGCAGCAAGTGGACAGGGGACGAGCAGTACTTC. This sequence encodes CASSKWTGDEQYF.

The CDR3 DNA follows: TGCGCCAGCAGCTTGTCTGGGGGGCTGGGCACTGAAGCTTTCTTT. Amino acid sequence: CASSLSGGLGTEAFF. The chain has TRBV5-1 and TRBJ1-1; possible D gene TRBD1, 6 bases. The V end lost 1 base, the J end lost 4 bases, and 14 bases lay between the germline ends. Germline CDR1 reads SGHRS; CDR2 reads YFSETQ. The CDR3 runs to 15 residues.

In its sample, this clone was seen a few times. The chain combines TRBV19 with TRBJ1-1; perhaps TRBD1 as D (6 bases). The ends were cut back, 6 bases at V and 0 bases at J, with 8 bases in the middle. This CDR3 is built from 13 residues. The germline CDR1 and CDR2 sequences are LNHDA and SQIVND (reference sequence). CDR3 region: CASRRTVNTEAFF. The CDR3, as DNA: TGTGCCAGTAGGAGGACAGTGAACACTGAAGCTTTCTTT.

V is TRBV7-9 and J is TRBJ2-2, with a weak D call TRBD1 (6 bases). CDR3 length equals 15 residues. V dropped 2 bases and J dropped 6 bases, with 13 bases sitting between them. The germline CDR1 and CDR2 sequences are SEHNR and FQNEAQ (reference sequence). Written as DNA, the CDR3 is TGTGCCAGCAGCTTAAGCAGGGGACGGTCCGGGGAGCTGTTTTTT. Its translation: CASSLSRGRSGELFF.

V gene TRBV7-8 combines with J gene TRBJ2-6; D may match TRBD1 or TRBD2 (6 bases each). The CDR3 has 16 amino acids. Germline assignment: CDR1 SGHVS and CDR2 FQNEAQ. V lost 5 bases, J lost 0 bases, and 11 bases lay in between. The CDR3 loop is CASSVRGASGANVLTF. DNA of the CDR3: TGTGCCAGCAGCGTTAGGGGGGCCTCTGGGGCCAACGTCCTGACTTTC.

The CDR3 DNA reads as TGTGCCAGCAGCGTAGCTCTGGGAACTGAAGCTTTCTTT. Translated: CASSVALGTEAFF. This chain joins TRBV9 and TRBJ1-1, with unresolved D. The CDR3 spans 13 residues. V lost 0 bases to trimming and J lost 5 bases, with 8 bases between them. Germline CDR1 SGDLS, CDR2 YYNGEE.

This chain uses TRBV13 with TRBJ2-1; TRBD2 aligns across 11 bases. CDR1 is PRHDT and CDR2 is FYEKMQ in the germline V gene (reference sequence). This CDR3 is built from 22 residues. Trimming at V came to 5 bases and at J to 2 bases, leaving 23 bases not matched to a gene. The DNA for the CDR3 is TGTGCCAGCAGCCTAAGGGACCCAGGGGGCGGACTAGCGGGCGACACCTACAATGAGCAGTTCTTC. As protein: CASSLRDPGGGLAGDTYNEQFF.

V usage is TRBV5-6 and J usage is TRBJ1-2; D is unresolved. The CDR3 runs to 11 residues. Germline V gives CDR1 SGHDT, CDR2 YYEEEE. The germline V and J ends were trimmed by 0 bases and 7 bases, with 4 bases remaining between them. CDR3 nucleotides: TGTGCCAGCAGCTTGGGGGGTGGCTACACCTTC. Protein sequence: CASSLGGGYTF. Complete variable domain (other parts from reference TRBV5-6 and TRBJ1-2): DAGVTQSPTHLIKTRGQQVTLRCSPKSGHDTVSWYQQALGQGPQFIFQYYEEEERQRGNFPDRFSGHQFPNYSSELNVNALLLGDSALYLCASSLGGGYTFGSGTRLTVV.

This clone showed up just a few times. The J gene is TRBJ2-7, the V gene TRBV4-1, with 8 bases that match TRBD2. The CDR3 is 16 amino acids. Trimming removed 4 bases from V and 1 base from J; junction bases left unmatched: 9. Germline-derived CDR1 and CDR2 are MGHRA and YSYEKL. The CDR3 region is CASSLLPRGGSYEQYF. The CDR3 DNA reads as TGCGCCAGCAGCCTCCTCCCCCGGGGGGGTTCCTACGAGCAGTACTTC.